One T cell receptor beta chain is described in this entry. The target antigen is unknown. Isolating PBMCs gave at least 6 million of these cells per sample. Primed by a sample-barcoded 5' primer and a J-beta primer mix, a second PCR proceeded for 7 to 11 cycles. TCRdb called the 5' RACE reads again in MiXCR, with one record for every CDR3 protein. The sample has fewer than 2,000,000 distinct CDR3 sequences, roughly two fifths seen once. With 5 bases removed from V and 1 base from J, the gap between germline ends came to 14 bases. This CDR3 region has 15 residues. This sample is drawn from a study of blood T cells in healthy people across ages. Study findings and constraints: Because sorting was not performed, PBMCs prevented conclusive naive versus antigen-experienced comparison.

Sequencing was carried out using blood. This sequence originates from a human donor in good health. The chain is built from TRBV12-3 or TRBV12-4 and TRBJ1-1; D unclear. CDR3 sequence: CASSLWNSPNTEAFF. DNA for the CDR3: TGTGCCAGCAGTCTATGGAACAGTCCGAACACTGAAGCTTTCTTT.